These 21 T cell receptor beta chains originate from one sample sequenced in a study of monozygotic twins with inflammatory bowel disease. TCRdb reprocessed the 5' RACE reads, keeping one entry per CDR3 protein, no DNA. The listing contains around 410,000 distinct CDR3 sequences. The sample was blood. The receptor set was obtained from a human donor with ulcerative colitis or Crohn's disease, or a healthy co-twin of an affected twin (not recorded which).

The chain combines TRBV2 with TRBJ2-1. CDR3 size: 11 residues. Germline CDR1 SNHLY, CDR2 FYNNEI. This CDR3 reads CASSGGNEQFF.

The J gene is TRBJ2-2, the V gene TRBV20-1; TCRdb outputs TRBD2, but without DNA this stays unchecked. CDR3 length: 18 amino acids. Per germline, CDR1 DFQATT and CDR2 SNEGSKA (reference sequence). The CDR3 region is CSARRRVGSGSNTGELFF.

The gene calls are TRBV11-2 and TRBJ2-1; the TCRdb call, TRBD1, lacks DNA for checking. The CDR3 covers 14 residues. Germline V lookup: CDR1 SGHAT, CDR2 FQNNGV. CDR3 loop: CASSHDPGYNEQFF.

The chain employs TRBV5-1 and TRBJ1-4; the TRBD1 assignment by TCRdb is unverifiable without DNA. Germline assignment: CDR1 SGHRS and CDR2 YFSETQ. CDR3 length equals 14 residues. CDR3 in amino acids: CASSLGTVVEKLFF.

The rearrangement uses TRBV5-1 and TRBJ2-4; no DNA is available, so the TRBD2 call from TCRdb remains unchecked. CDR1 and CDR2 from the germline V gene are SGHRS and YFSETQ. This CDR3 has 17 residues. The CDR3 loop is CASSLIAGGYQKNIQYF.

The chain uses TRBV11-1 and TRBJ2-5; TCRdb names TRBD1, which stays unverified in the absence of DNA. The CDR3 extends over 15 amino acids. CDR1 and CDR2 from the germline V gene are SGHAT and FQDESV (reference sequence). The CDR3 reads CASSPLGSGQETQYF.

This chain uses TRBV10-3 with TRBJ1-5. CDR1 is ENHRY and CDR2 is SYGVKD in the germline V gene. This CDR3 comprises 13 residues. The CDR3 sequence is CAINNRPYQPQHF.

The chain joins TRBV20-1 to TRBJ2-2; the D call from TCRdb, TRBD1, cannot be confirmed without DNA. Germline values: CDR1 DFQATT, CDR2 SNEGSKA (reference sequence). The CDR3 loop spans 14 amino acids. CDR3 region: CSARANRVPGELFF.

This sequence joins TRBV10-3 and TRBJ2-1; checking the TCRdb D call of TRBD2 is not possible without DNA. The germline gives CDR1 ENHRY, CDR2 SYGVKD. The CDR3 is made up of 12 amino acids. CDR3 region: CAIRRTAGEQFF.

V and J are TRBV20-1 and TRBJ2-3; TCRdb reports TRBD1, a call that lacks DNA to check it against. The CDR3 consists of 16 residues. CDR1 DFQATT and CDR2 SNEGSKA come from the germline V gene (reference sequence). CDR3 sequence: CSARIGAVATTDTQYF.

The chain recombines TRBV21-1 with TRBJ2-7; TCRdb indicates TRBD1, and absent DNA this call remains unverified. TRBV21-1 is recorded as a pseudogene. The CDR3 runs 17 residues. The chain's CDR3 is CASSKDPTLRSTYEQYF.

This CDR3 is CASSRKGGLLFSGANVLTF. The V call is TRBV3-1, the J call TRBJ2-6; TCRdb's D call of TRBD1 is untestable without DNA. Germline V gene lookup returns CDR1 LGHDT and CDR2 YNNKEL (reference sequence). The CDR3 runs to 19 residues.

This sequence joins TRBV18 and TRBJ1-3. Germline CDR1 and CDR2: KGHSH and LQKENI. The CDR3 is 13 residues long. The CDR3 spells CASSPSFGNTIYF.

The rearrangement joins TRBV5-6 to TRBJ1-6; TCRdb's D call, TRBD1, is unchecked because there is no DNA. CDR1 and CDR2 from the germline V gene are SGHDT and YYEEEE. The CDR3 has 15 residues. The CDR3 protein is CASSHGGRNNSPLHF.

The CDR3: CASSLMGGGSDEQYF. This chain uses TRBV7-2 with TRBJ2-7. CDR3 length: 15 residues. Germline V gene data show CDR1 as SGHTA and CDR2 as FQGNSA.

The chain joins TRBV6-5 to TRBJ2-3; the TCRdb D gene call, TRBD2, has no DNA to confirm it. Germline CDR1 reads MNHEY; CDR2 reads SVGAGI. There are 16 residues in the CDR3. CDR3 amino acids: CASSYSTSGSPDTQYF.

The chain carries TRBV7-9 and TRBJ2-7. Germline CDR1 reads SEHNR; CDR2 reads FQNEAQ (reference sequence). The CDR3 is 14 amino acids. This chain's CDR3 is CASSLAGSSDEQYF. Complete variable domain (other parts from reference TRBV7-9 and TRBJ2-7): DTGVSQNPRHKITKRGQNVTFRCDPISEHNRLYWYRQTLGQGPEFLTYFQNEAQLEKSRLLSDRFSAERPKGSFSTLEIQRTEQGDSAMYLCASSLAGSSDEQYFGPGTRLTVT.

The rearrangement uses TRBV18 and TRBJ2-2; TCRdb selects TRBD1, and the lack of DNA leaves this call unchecked. The CDR3 extends over 15 amino acids. Germline values: CDR1 KGHSH, CDR2 LQKENI. The chain's CDR3 is CASSPSTGGAGELFF.

The V call is TRBV2, the J call TRBJ1-6. CDR1 and CDR2 (germline): SNHLY, FYNNEI. This CDR3 spans 18 amino acids. The chain's CDR3 is CASSEWRLRSSYNSPLHF.

The rearrangement links TRBV9 to TRBJ1-2. This CDR3 contains 16 residues. CDR1 SGDLS and CDR2 YYNGEE come from the germline V gene. CDR3 in amino acids: CASSPSRSLQNYGYTF.

The genes are TRBV3-1 and TRBJ1-2; TCRdb selects TRBD1, and the lack of DNA leaves this call unchecked. Per germline, CDR1 LGHDT and CDR2 YNNKEL (reference sequence). The CDR3 extends over 14 amino acids. This CDR3 is CASSSPDRVRGYTF.